Listed below are T cell receptor beta chains from one sample, sequenced in a study of blood T cell repertoires in COVID-19. TCRdb's copy holds only in-frame clones and misses some; the assay was immunoSEQ multiplex PCR. The sample shows 35,000 or so clones, about nine tenths of them seen only once. Sequencing input: peripheral blood. The source is a human donor in a cohort sampled during active COVID-19. The CDR3 runs from the conserved cysteine through the conserved F or W. A D gene is named only where the DNA matches it firmly. Rows give clone size only sometimes, using once, few, many, or a class for an expanded clone.

TRBV29-1	TRBD1	TRBJ1-2	-	CSVDFMGTGNGYTF	TGCAGCGTTGATTTTATGGGGACAGGGAACGGCTACACCTTC
TRBV12-1	-	TRBJ2-7	few	CASSFATSGSIKASSYEQYF	TGTGCCAGCAGCTTTGCCACTAGCGGGAGCATAAAGGCGAGCTCCTACGAGCAGTACTTC
TRBV6-5	TRBD1	TRBJ2-7	few	CASSYTRQGRYEQYF	TGTGCCAGCAGTTATACGCGACAGGGGCGCTACGAGCAGTACTTC
TRBV6-4	TRBD2	TRBJ2-1	-	CASSQLAGGGDEQFF	TGTGCCAGCAGTCAACTAGCGGGGGGCGGCGATGAGCAGTTCTTC
TRBV19	-	TRBJ1-3	-	CASSIGLLASGNTIYF	TGTGCCAGTAGTATAGGACTTCTCGCGTCTGGAAACACCATATATTTT
TRBV5-1	-	TRBJ1-1	once	CASSTQGLNTEAFF	TGCGCCAGCAGCACACAGGGACTAAACACTGAAGCTTTCTTT
TRBV27	-	TRBJ2-1	-	CASSPGLGSSSYNEQFF	TGTGCCAGCAGTCCCGGCCTAGGTTCTAGCTCCTACAATGAGCAGTTCTTC
TRBV29-1	TRBD2	TRBJ2-3	-	CSVQTSGSSTDTQYF	TGCAGCGTCCAAACTAGCGGATCTAGCACAGATACGCAGTATTTT
TRBV30	-	TRBJ2-5	-	CAWSAVGGYWETQYF	TGTGCCTGGAGTGCTGTAGGAGGGTATTGGGAGACCCAGTACTTC
TRBV6-6	-	TRBJ2-1	-	CASSYTGPSFNEQFF	TGTGCCAGCAGTTATACGGGTCCGAGTTTCAATGAGCAGTTCTTC
TRBV5-4	TRBD2	TRBJ2-1	-	CASSLGTSGAYNEQFF	TGTGCCAGCAGCTTGGGGACTAGCGGGGCCTACAATGAGCAGTTCTTC
TRBV10-3	TRBD2	TRBJ2-1	-	CAIKAGGYNEQFF	TGTGCCATCAAGGCGGGAGGGTACAATGAGCAGTTCTTC
TRBV5-1	TRBD1	TRBJ1-2	few	CASSGGTGAGYTF	TGCGCCAGCAGCGGTGGGACAGGGGCTGGCTACACCTTC
TRBV6-6	-	TRBJ1-4	-	CASSYPRPGFF	TGTGCCAGCAGTTACCCGAGACCGGGATTTTTT
TRBV4-2	TRBD1	TRBJ1-1	-	CASSQGTGANTEAFF	TGTGCCAGCAGCCAAGGGACAGGGGCAAACACTGAAGCTTTCTTT
TRBV5-5	TRBD1	TRBJ2-7	-	CASSFLQGSSYEQYF	TGTGCCAGCAGCTTCTTACAGGGGAGCTCCTACGAGCAGTACTTC
TRBV30	-	TRBJ2-7	-	CAWSNSGISHEQYF	TGTGCCTGGAGTAATTCAGGTATATCCCACGAGCAGTACTTC